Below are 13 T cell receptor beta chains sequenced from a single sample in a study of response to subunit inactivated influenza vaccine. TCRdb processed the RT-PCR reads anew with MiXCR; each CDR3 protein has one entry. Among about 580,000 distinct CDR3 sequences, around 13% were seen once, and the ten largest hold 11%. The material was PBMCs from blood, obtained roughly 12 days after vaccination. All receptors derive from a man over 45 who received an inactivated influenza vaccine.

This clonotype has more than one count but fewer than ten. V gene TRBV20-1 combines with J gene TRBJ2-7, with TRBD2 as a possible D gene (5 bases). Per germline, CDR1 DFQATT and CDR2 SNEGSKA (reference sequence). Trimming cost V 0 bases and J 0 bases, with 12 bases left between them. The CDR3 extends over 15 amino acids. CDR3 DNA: TGCAGTGCTAGAGATGGAGGAGTTACCTCCTACGAGCAGTACTTC. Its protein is CSARDGGVTSYEQYF.

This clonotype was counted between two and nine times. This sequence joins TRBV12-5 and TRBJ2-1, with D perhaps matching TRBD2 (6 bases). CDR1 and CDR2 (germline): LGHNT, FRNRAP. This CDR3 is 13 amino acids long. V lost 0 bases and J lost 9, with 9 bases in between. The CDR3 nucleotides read TGTGCTAGTGGTTTGGTACTGGGGGGTGAGCAGTTCTTC. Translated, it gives CASGLVLGGEQFF. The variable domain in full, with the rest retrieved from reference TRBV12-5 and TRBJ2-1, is DARVTQTPRHKVTEMGQEVTMRCQPILGHNTVFWYRQTMMQGLELLAYFRNRAPLDDSGMPKDRFSAEMPDATLATLKIQPSEPRDSAVYFCASGLVLGGEQFFGPGTRLTVL.

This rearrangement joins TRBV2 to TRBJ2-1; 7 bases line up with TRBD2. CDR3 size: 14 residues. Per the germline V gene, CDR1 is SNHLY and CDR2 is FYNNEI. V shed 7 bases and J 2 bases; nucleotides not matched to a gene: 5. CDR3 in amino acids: CASTKRGPYNEQFF. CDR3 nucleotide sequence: TGTGCCAGCACCAAGCGGGGCCCCTACAATGAGCAGTTCTTC.

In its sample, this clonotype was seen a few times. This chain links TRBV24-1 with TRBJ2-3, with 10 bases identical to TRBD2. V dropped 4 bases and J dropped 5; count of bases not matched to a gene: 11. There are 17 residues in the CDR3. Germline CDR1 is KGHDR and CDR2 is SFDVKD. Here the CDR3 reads CATSDPKASGRVDTQYF. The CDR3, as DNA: TGTGCCACCAGTGACCCCAAGGCTAGCGGGAGAGTAGATACGCAGTATTTT.

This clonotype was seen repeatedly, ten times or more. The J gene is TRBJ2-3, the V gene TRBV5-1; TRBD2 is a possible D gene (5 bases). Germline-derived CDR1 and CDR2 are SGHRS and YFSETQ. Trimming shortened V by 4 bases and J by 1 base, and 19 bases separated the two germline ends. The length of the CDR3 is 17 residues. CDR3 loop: CASSALIRAGGTDTQYF. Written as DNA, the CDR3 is TGCGCCAGCAGCGCTTTGATTCGCGCGGGCGGCACAGATACGCAGTATTTT. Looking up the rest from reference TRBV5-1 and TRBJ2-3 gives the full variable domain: KAGVTQTPRYLIKTRGQQVTLSCSPISGHRSVSWYQQTPGQGLQFLFEYFSETQRNKGNFPGRFSGRQFSNSRSEMNVSTLELGDSALYLCASSALIRAGGTDTQYFGPGTRLTVL.

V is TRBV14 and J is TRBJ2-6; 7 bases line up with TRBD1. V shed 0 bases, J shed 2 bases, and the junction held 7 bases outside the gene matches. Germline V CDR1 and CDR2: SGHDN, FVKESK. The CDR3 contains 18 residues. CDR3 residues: CASSQDLTGDPGANVLTF. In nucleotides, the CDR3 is TGTGCCAGCAGCCAAGATCTTACAGGGGACCCTGGGGCCAACGTCCTGACTTTC.

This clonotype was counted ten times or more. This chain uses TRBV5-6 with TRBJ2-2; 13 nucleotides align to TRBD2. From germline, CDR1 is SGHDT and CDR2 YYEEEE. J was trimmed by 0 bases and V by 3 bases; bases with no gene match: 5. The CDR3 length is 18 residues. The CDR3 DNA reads TGTGCCAGCAGCTCTACTAGCGGGAGGGCCACGAACACCGGGGAGCTGTTTTTT. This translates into CASSSTSGRATNTGELFF.

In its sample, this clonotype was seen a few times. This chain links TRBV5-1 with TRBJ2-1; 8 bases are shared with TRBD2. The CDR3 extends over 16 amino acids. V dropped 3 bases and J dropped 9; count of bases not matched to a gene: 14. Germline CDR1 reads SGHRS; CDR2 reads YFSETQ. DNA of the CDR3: TGCGCCAGCAGCTCGGGTTCTGCGGGAGGTCTGGGTGAGCAGTTCTTC. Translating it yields CASSSGSAGGLGEQFF. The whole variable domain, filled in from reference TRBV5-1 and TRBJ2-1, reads KAGVTQTPRYLIKTRGQQVTLSCSPISGHRSVSWYQQTPGQGLQFLFEYFSETQRNKGNFPGRFSGRQFSNSRSEMNVSTLELGDSALYLCASSSGSAGGLGEQFFGPGTRLTVL.

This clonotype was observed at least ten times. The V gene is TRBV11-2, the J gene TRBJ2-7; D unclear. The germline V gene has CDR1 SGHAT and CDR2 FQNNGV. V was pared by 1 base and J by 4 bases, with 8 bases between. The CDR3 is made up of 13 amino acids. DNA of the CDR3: TGTGCCAGCAGCTTAGTCCATCAATACGAGCAGTACTTC. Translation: CASSLVHQYEQYF.

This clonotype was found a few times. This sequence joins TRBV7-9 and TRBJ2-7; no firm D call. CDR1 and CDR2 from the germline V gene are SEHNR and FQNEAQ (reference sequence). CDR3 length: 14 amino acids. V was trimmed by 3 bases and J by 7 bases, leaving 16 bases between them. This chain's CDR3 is CASSLWGVQEEQYF. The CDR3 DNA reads TGTGCCAGCAGCTTGTGGGGTGTCCAGGAGGAGCAGTACTTC. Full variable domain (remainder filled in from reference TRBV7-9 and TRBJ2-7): DTGVSQNPRHKITKRGQNVTFRCDPISEHNRLYWYRQTLGQGPEFLTYFQNEAQLEKSRLLSDRFSAERPKGSFSTLEIQRTEQGDSAMYLCASSLWGVQEEQYFGPGTRLTVT.

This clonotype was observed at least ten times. The CDR3 spells CAISVNRANTGELFF. In DNA form, the CDR3 reads TGTGCCATCAGTGTTAACAGAGCGAACACCGGGGAGCTGTTTTTT. This chain links TRBV10-3 with TRBJ2-2, with D hard to call. Germline loops: CDR1 ENHRY, CDR2 SYGVKD. Trimming removed 4 bases from V and 0 bases from J, with 9 bases in between. There are 15 residues in the CDR3.

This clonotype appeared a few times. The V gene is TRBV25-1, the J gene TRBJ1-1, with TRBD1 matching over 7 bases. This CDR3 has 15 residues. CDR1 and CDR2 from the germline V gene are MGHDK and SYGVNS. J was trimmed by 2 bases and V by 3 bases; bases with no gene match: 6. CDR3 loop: CASSETGRTNTEAFF. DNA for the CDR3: TGTGCCAGCAGTGAGACAGGGCGAACTAACACTGAAGCTTTCTTT. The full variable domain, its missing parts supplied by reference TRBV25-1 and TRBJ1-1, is EADIYQTPRYLVIGTGKKITLECSQTMGHDKMYWYQQDPGMELHLIHYSYGVNSTEKGDLSSESTVSRIRTEHFPLTLESARPSHTSQYLCASSETGRTNTEAFFGQGTRLTVV.

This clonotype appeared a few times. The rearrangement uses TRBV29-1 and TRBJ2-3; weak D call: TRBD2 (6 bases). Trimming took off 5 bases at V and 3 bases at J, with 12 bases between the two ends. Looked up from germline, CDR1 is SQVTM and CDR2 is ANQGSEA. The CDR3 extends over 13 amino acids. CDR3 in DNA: TGCAGCGTTTTGCCGGCGGGGACAGATACGCAGTATTTT. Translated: CSVLPAGTDTQYF.